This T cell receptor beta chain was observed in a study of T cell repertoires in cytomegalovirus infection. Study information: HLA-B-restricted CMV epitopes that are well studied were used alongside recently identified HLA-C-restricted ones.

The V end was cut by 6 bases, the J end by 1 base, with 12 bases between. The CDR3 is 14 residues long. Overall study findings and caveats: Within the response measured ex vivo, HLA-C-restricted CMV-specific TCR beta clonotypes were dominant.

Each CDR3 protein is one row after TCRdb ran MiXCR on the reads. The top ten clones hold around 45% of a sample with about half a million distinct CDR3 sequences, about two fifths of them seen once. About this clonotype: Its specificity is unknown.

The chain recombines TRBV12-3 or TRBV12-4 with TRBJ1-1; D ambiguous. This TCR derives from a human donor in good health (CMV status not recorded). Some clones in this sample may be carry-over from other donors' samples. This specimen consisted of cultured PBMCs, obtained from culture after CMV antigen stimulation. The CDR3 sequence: CASRTRAENTEAFF. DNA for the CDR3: TGTGCCAGCAGAACCCGTGCGGAGAACACTGAAGCTTTCTTT.